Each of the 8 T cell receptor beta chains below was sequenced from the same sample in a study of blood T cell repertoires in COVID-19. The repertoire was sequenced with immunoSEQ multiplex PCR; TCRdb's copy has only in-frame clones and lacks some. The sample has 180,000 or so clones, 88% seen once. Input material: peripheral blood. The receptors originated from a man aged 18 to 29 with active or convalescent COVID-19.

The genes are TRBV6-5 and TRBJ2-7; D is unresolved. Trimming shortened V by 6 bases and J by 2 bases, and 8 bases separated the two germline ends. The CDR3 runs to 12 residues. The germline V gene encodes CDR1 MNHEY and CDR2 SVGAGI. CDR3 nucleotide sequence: TGTGCCAGCAGAGCCTCTGCCTACGAGCAGTACTTC. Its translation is CASRASAYEQYF.

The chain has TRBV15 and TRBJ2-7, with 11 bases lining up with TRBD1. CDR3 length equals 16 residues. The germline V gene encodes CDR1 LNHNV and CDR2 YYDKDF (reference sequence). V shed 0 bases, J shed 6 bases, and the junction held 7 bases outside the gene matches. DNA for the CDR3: TGTGCCACCAGCAGAGATCGCGGACAGGGGGCTTTCGAGCAGTACTTC. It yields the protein CATSRDRGQGAFEQYF.

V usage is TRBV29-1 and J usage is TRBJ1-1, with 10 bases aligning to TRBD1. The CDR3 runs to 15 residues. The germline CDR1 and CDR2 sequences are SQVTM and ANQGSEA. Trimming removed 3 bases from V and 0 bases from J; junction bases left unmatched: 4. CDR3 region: CSVDSGTGVNTEAFF. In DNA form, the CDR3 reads TGCAGCGTTGACTCGGGGACAGGGGTGAACACTGAAGCTTTCTTT.

In nucleotides, the CDR3 is TGTGCCAGTAGTGACGTAGCCCTAGCGAACACCGGGGAGCTGTTTTTT. Its protein product is CASSDVALANTGELFF. The chain carries TRBV19 and TRBJ2-2; D is unclear. The CDR3 is 16 residues long. Trimming removed 5 bases at V and 0 bases at J, with 13 bases between. From germline, CDR1 is LNHDA and CDR2 SQIVND (reference sequence).

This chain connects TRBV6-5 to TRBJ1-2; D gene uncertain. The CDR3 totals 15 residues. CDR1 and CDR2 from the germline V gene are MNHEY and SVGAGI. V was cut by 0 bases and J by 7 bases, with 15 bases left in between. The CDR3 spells CASSYSIYRGFGYTF. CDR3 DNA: TGTGCCAGCAGTTACTCGATTTACCGCGGCTTTGGCTACACCTTC.

For the CDR3, the DNA is TGCGCCAGCAGCTTGGGTTCAGGGATAAACACCGGGGAGCTGTTTTTT. This codes for CASSLGSGINTGELFF. The J gene is TRBJ2-2, the V gene TRBV5-1, with D possibly TRBD1 on 5 matching bases. The germline V and J ends were trimmed by 0 bases and 2 bases, with 11 bases remaining between them. The CDR3 contains 16 residues. The germline gives CDR1 SGHRS, CDR2 YFSETQ.

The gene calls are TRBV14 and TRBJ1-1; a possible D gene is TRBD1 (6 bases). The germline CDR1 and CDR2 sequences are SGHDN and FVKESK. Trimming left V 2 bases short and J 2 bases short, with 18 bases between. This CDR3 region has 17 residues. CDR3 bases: TGTGCCAGCAGCCAACGGTATAGGACAGCGGATAACACTGAAGCTTTCTTT. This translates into CASSQRYRTADNTEAFF.

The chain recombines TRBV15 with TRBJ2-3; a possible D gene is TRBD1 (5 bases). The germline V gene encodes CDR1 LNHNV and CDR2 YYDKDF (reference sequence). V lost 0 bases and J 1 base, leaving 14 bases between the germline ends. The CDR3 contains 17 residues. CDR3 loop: CATSRDLTRERTDTQYF. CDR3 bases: TGTGCCACCAGCAGAGATTTAACCAGGGAACGCACAGATACGCAGTATTTT.